What follows is one T cell receptor (beta chain) and its context. Antigen: not known. Other DNA sequences of this sample code for an identical CDR3. Roughly 200 ng DNA, about 33,000 T cell genomes, went into each sorted-subset replicate PCR. Produced via immunoSEQ multiplex PCR; TCRdb's table is partial and in-frame only. This table has roughly 2.6 million clones, roughly 92% appearing once. This record belongs to a study of shared clonotypes between healthy human individuals. About the study: A couple of female and three male donors aged 18 to 49 were enrolled. General study points: Among the subsets, naive ones generally showed larger estimated richness than memory ones.

This CDR3 comprises 15 residues. The germline V gene has CDR1 GTSNPN and CDR2 SVGIG (reference sequence). V was clipped by 0 bases and J by 2 bases; unmatched bases: 4. This clonotype was sampled from a young man in good health. The chain uses TRBV30 and TRBJ2-3; 8 positions match TRBD2. Sequencing was carried out using naive CD4+ T cells sorted from blood. Subset in this sample: CD45RA+ positively selected. CDR3 bases: TGTGCCTGGAGTGTGGGAGCGGGGGCCACAGATACGCAGTATTTT. It codes for CAWSVGAGATDTQYF.